This T cell receptor beta chain was sequenced in a study of PD-1 and CTLA-4 blockade in melanoma. Using immunoSEQ multiplex PCR, the repertoire was profiled, and TCRdb retains in-frame clones only, with some absent. The sample has 9,500 to 13,000 clones; roughly four fifths are singletons. CDR1 and CDR2 (germline): SGHDT, YYEEEE. The length of the CDR3 is 14 residues. Trimming cost V 7 bases and J 1 base; bases outside gene matches: 4. This sequence was found in a human donor with melanoma. The chain recombines TRBV5-6 with TRBJ2-2, with TRBD2 matching 7 bases. The input for sequencing was CD8+ T cells from peripheral blood, taken from a patient given anti-PD-1 treatment. This CDR3 reads CASRGSGNTGELFF. CDR3 sequence (DNA): TGTGCCAGCCGCGGGAGTGGGAACACCGGGGAGCTGTTTTTT.